This T cell receptor beta chain was found in a study of cytomegalovirus exposure and HLA in healthy donors. Study-wide results and caveats: A later analysis, which compared TCR beta chains of equal frequency, found the HLA-associated ones more clonally expanded. Most subjects had HLA-A and HLA-B alleles reportedly predicted accurately by TCR beta sequences. The classifier was said to identify cytomegalovirus status with high specificity and sensitivity.

A note on this clone: Its antigen is unidentified.

This CDR3 region has 14 residues. The V end lost 2 bases, the J end lost 8 bases, and 15 bases lay between the germline ends. CDR1 is MNHEY and CDR2 is SMNVEV in the germline V gene (reference sequence). Donors had nominal health at sampling but likely had unrecorded immune exposures. PCR employed 60 Vbeta and 13 Jbeta primers. Clones were read by immunoSEQ multiplex PCR, and TCRdb kept only the in-frame ones, dropping some. The top ten hold about 2% of the sample, which has under 300,000 clones, approximately 84% seen once. The J gene is TRBJ1-2, the V gene TRBV27; D is ambiguous. The sequence came from a woman aged 40 to 50 in good health and CMV-seropositive. The sample consisted of PBMCs. CDR3 residues: CASSLGSFMEGYTF. CDR3 DNA sequence: TGTGCCAGCAGTTTAGGGTCGTTCATGGAGGGCTACACCTTC.